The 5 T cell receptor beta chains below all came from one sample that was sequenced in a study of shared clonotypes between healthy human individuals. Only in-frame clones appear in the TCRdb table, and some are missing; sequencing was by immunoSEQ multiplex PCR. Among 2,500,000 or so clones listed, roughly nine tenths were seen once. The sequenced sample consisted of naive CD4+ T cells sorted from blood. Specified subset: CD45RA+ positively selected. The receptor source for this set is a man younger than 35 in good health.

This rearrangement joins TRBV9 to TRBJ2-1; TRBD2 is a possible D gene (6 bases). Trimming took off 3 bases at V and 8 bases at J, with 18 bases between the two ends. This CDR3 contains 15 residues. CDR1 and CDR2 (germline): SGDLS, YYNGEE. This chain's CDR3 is CASSARGTLDHEQFF. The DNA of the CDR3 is TGTGCCAGCAGCGCCCGCGGGACCCTCGACCATGAGCAGTTCTTC.

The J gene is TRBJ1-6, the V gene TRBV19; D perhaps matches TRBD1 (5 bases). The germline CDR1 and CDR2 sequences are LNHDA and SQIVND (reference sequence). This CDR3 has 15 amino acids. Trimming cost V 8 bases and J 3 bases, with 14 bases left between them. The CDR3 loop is CASAPGRLYNSPLHF. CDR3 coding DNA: TGTGCCAGTGCACCGGGACGGCTCTATAATTCACCCCTCCACTTT.

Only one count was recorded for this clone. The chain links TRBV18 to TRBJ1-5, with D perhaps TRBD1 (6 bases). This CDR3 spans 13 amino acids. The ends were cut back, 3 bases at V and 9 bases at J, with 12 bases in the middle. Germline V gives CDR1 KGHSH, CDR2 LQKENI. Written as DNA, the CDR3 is TGTGCCAGCTCACCGGCAGGGGATTCGCCCCAGCATTTT. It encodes CASSPAGDSPQHF.

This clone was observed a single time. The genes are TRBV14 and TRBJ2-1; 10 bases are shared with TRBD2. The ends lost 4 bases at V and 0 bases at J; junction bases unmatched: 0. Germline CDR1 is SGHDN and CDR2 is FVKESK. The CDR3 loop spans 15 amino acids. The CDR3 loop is CASSPSGSSYNEQFF. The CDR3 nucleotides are TGTGCCAGCAGCCCTAGCGGGAGCTCCTACAATGAGCAGTTCTTC.

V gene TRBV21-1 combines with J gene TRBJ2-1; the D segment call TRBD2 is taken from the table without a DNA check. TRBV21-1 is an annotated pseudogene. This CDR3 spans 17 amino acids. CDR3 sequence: CASSKRASGNPYNEQFF. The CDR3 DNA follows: TGTGCCAGCAGCAAACGGGCTAGCGGGAACCCCTACAATGAGCAGTTCTTC.